What follows are 9 T cell receptor beta chains derived from one specimen sequenced in a study of early T cells in non-severe SARS-CoV-2 infection. TCRdb re-called the 5' RACE reads with MiXCR, one entry per CDR3 protein. The repertoire has tens of thousands of distinct CDR3 sequences, 10% to 15% of them found once; the top ten carry approximately 4.8%. Sequencing used whole blood. Receptor source: an adult who was a healthcare worker with PCR-confirmed SARS-CoV-2 infection or an uninfected control (not recorded which).

This clonotype was detected many times. The rearrangement joins TRBV20-1 to TRBJ2-5, with 9 bases matching TRBD2. V lost 6 bases to trimming and J lost 5 bases; unmatched junction nucleotides: 10. The CDR3 runs to 14 residues. Germline lookup yields CDR1 DFQATT and CDR2 SNEGSKA (reference sequence). The DNA of the CDR3 is TGCAGTGCGATACTGGGACTAGCTTCGGAGACCCAGTACTTC. Translated: CSAILGLASETQYF.

CDR3 DNA: TGTGCCAGCACTAATCCCGGGACAGGGGATTACGAGCAGTACTTC. As protein: CASTNPGTGDYEQYF. This sequence joins TRBV6-1 and TRBJ2-7; 10 bases align to TRBD1. V dropped 7 bases and J dropped 4; count of bases not matched to a gene: 10. The CDR3 is 15 residues long. Germline values: CDR1 MNHNS, CDR2 SASEGT.

This rearrangement joins TRBV29-1 to TRBJ2-6; D perhaps matches TRBD2 (5 bases). This CDR3 is 14 amino acids long. Germline CDR1 reads SQVTM; CDR2 reads ANQGSEA. Trimming removed 6 bases at V and 2 bases at J, with 11 bases between. In nucleotides, the CDR3 is TGCAGCGTGGGAGACGGAGCTGGGGCCAACGTCCTGACTTTC. It translates to CSVGDGAGANVLTF.

This clonotype has at least ten counts. The chain is built from TRBV20-1 and TRBJ2-7, with D perhaps TRBD1 (6 bases). CDR3 size: 13 residues. Germline CDR1 DFQATT, CDR2 SNEGSKA (reference sequence). Trimming removed 7 bases from V and 2 bases from J, with 15 bases in between. CDR3: CSVDRQEPYEQYF. CDR3 nucleotide sequence: TGCAGTGTCGACAGACAGGAGCCCTACGAGCAGTACTTC.

This clonotype was recorded a few times. The V call is TRBV7-6, the J call TRBJ1-2, with a possible D match to TRBD1 (5 bases). The V and J ends lost 3 bases and 5 bases respectively, with 10 bases between them. Germline V gene sequence: CDR1 SGHVS, CDR2 FNYEAQ. The CDR3 has 13 amino acids. In nucleotides, the CDR3 is TGTGCCAGCAGCTTTCAGGGAGGGTATGGCTACACCTTC. Amino acid sequence: CASSFQGGYGYTF.

V usage is TRBV4-1 and J usage is TRBJ1-3; D gene uncertain. The CDR3 runs to 12 residues. CDR1 and CDR2 (germline): MGHRA, YSYEKL. V shed 5 bases and J shed 7 bases, with 9 bases lying between them. The CDR3 nucleotides are TGCGCCAGCAGCAACCTTTGGAACACCATATATTTT. Protein sequence: CASSNLWNTIYF.

The rearrangement uses TRBV29-1 and TRBJ2-1, with D perhaps TRBD2 (5 bases). The CDR3 has 13 amino acids. Between the trimmed V and J ends, which lost 6 bases and 1 base, there was a span of 10 bases. The V gene's germline CDR1 is SQVTM and CDR2 ANQGSEA. The CDR3, as DNA: TGCAGCGTGGACTCCGCTTCCTACAATGAGCAGTTCTTC. Translating it yields CSVDSASYNEQFF.

This clonotype appeared a few times. This rearrangement joins TRBV28 to TRBJ2-2; D gene unclear. V dropped 2 bases and J dropped 0 bases, with 10 bases sitting between them. The CDR3 is 16 amino acids. The germline CDR1 and CDR2 sequences are MDHEN and SYDVKM. As DNA, the CDR3 is TGTGCCAGCAGTTTAATGCGACCGCCGAACACCGGGGAGCTGTTTTTT. Translation gives CASSLMRPPNTGELFF.

The CDR3 is CSVERSFGETQYF. DNA for the CDR3: TGCAGCGTCGAGAGGAGTTTCGGAGAGACCCAGTACTTC. This sequence joins TRBV29-1 and TRBJ2-5; D not certain. CDR1 is SQVTM, CDR2 ANQGSEA, per germline. The CDR3 runs 13 residues. Trimming removed 6 bases from V and 4 bases from J, with 15 bases in between. Using reference TRBV29-1 and TRBJ2-5 for the parts outside the CDR3, the full variable domain is SAVISQKPSRDICQRGTSLTIQCQVDSQVTMMFWYRQQPGQSLTLIATANQGSEATYESGFVIDKFPISRPNLTFSTLTVSNMSPEDSSIYLCSVERSFGETQYFGPGTRLLVL.